This T cell receptor beta chain came from a study of neurological immune-mediated disorders. Described time point: longitudinal time-point 3. This clonotype has at least ten counts. TCRdb reanalysed the 5' RACE reads using MiXCR and keeps one entry per CDR3 protein. In the table there are tens of thousands of distinct CDR3 sequences, roughly 8% of which are singletons. Germline-derived CDR1 and CDR2 are KGHDR and SFDVKD. With 3 bases removed from V and 5 bases from J, the gap between germline ends came to 7 bases. The CDR3 consists of 13 residues. The sequence was collected from a woman in her 40s in good health. The chain is built from TRBV24-1 and TRBJ1-5; D is undetermined. Sequencing was performed on PBMCs. The CDR3: CATSDHIDQPQHF. DNA for the CDR3: TGTGCCACCAGTGATCACATCGATCAGCCCCAGCATTTT.